This TCR beta chain came from a study of T cell repertoires in cytomegalovirus infection (dated by TCRdb to between 2017 and 2020). Describing the broader study: Because public TCR beta signatures pointed to carriage of CMV infection together with the matching HLA type, the HLA type of each donor mattered for the analysis. What the research found in general, with its limitations: In both this cohort and an independent roughly 350-donor cohort, the cumulative frequency of public TCR beta family members distinguished carriers of CMV infection plus the relevant HLA type. In the ex vivo response, HLA-C-restricted CMV-specific TCR beta clonotypes were dominant, and in two of eight donors the single most frequent clonotype came from this HLA-C-restricted group.

The reads were generated on an Illumina HiSeq 1500. TCRdb reprocessed the public reads (quality trimming at Q25 with fastp, clone calling with MiXCR) and kept in-frame beta chains. A single entry per CDR3 protein holds the most common genes and DNA from its merged rows. The table for this sample lists under 800,000 distinct CDR3 sequences; more than 20% of them were counted only once. The ten largest clones represent 6.5% to 10% of the sample. This clonotype appeared many times. Its cognate antigen has yet to be identified. Base qualities were left out, and no much larger clone turns up one base away. A distance of 10 bases separates the germline ends of V and J, which lose 4 bases and 7 bases respectively. The CDR3 sequence holds 12 residues, the cysteine and phenylalanine included. The only DNA kept is the CDR3, 36 bases in frame from the first base.

This receptor was identified in a human donor in good health (CMV status not recorded). Some clones in this sample may be carry-over from other donors' samples. The sequencing input was CD8+ T cells from PBMCs. The V and J segments used are TRBV12-3 or TRBV12-4 and TRBJ1-1; the D gene assignment is ambiguous. The CDR3 sequence is CASSSGRFEAFF. In nucleotides, the sequence is TGTGCCAGCAGTTCTGGACGGTTTGAAGCTTTCTTT.